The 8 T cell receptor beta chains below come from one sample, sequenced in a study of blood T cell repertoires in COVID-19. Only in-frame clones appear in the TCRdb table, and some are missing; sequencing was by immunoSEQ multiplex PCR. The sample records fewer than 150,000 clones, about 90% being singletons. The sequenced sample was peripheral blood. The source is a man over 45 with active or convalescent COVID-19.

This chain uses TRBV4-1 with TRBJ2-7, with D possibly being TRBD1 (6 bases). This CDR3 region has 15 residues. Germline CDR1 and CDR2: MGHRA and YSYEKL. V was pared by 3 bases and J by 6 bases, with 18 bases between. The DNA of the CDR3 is TGCGCCAGCAGCCAGTCGGGGCAGGGGACCGGCGAGCAGTACTTC. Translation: CASSQSGQGTGEQYF.

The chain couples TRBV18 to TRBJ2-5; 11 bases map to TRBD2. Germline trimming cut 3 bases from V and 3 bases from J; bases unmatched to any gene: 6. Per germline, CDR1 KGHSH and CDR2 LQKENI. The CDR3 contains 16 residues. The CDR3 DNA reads TGTGCCAGCTCACCGACCCTAGCGGGAGGCAAAGAGACCCAGTACTTC. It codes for CASSPTLAGGKETQYF.

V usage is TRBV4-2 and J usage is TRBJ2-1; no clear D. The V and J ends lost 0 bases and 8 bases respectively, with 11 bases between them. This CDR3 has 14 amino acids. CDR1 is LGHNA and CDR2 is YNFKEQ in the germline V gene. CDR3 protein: CASSQEQNSHEQFF. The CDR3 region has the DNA TGTGCCAGCAGCCAAGAACAGAATAGTCATGAGCAGTTCTTC.

The CDR3 sequence: CASSLEWSQPQHF. The CDR3 DNA sequence: TGTGCCAGCAGTTTAGAATGGAGTCAGCCCCAGCATTTT. The chain has TRBV12-3 or TRBV12-4 and TRBJ1-5; D remains ambiguous. This CDR3 comprises 13 residues. Trimming removed 1 base at V and 6 bases at J, with 7 bases between.

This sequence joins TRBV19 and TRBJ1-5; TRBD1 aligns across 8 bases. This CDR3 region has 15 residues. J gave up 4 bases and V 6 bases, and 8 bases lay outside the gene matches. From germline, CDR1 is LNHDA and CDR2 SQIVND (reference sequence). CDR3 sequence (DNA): TGTGCCAGTAGACTAGACAGGGGCGCGAATCAGCCCCAGCATTTT. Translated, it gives CASRLDRGANQPQHF.

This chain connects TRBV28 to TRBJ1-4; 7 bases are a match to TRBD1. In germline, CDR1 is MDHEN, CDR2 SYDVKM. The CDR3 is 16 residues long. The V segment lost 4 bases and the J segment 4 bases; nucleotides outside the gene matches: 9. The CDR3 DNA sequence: TGTGCCAGCAGTTCGGCACTCCGGGACAGTAATGAAAAACTGTTTTTT. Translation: CASSSALRDSNEKLFF.

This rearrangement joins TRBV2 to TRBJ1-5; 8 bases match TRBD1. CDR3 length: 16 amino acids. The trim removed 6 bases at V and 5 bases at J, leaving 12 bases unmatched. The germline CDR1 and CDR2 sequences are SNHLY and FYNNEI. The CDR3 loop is CASRDTPGGYHQPQHF. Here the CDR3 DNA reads TGTGCCAGCAGGGATACCCCAGGGGGCTACCATCAGCCCCAGCATTTT.

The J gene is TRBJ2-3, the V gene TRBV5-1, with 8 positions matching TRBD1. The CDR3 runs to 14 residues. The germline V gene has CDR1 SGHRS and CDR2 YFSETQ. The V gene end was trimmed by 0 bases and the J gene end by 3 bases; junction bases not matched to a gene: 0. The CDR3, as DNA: TGCGCCAGCAGCTTGGGGACAGGGACAGATACGCAGTATTTT. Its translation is CASSLGTGTDTQYF.